The clone carrying this T cell receptor beta chain was seen only a few times. Its cognate antigen is unknown. This entry belongs to a study of blood T cells in healthy people across ages. Study results and limitations: TCR beta diversity correlated strongly with naive T cell percentage. Measured against age, TCR beta diversity per million T cells decreased in a roughly linear manner.

It was with a sample-barcoded 5' primer and a J-beta primer mix that a second PCR of about 7 to 12 cycles was run. TCRdb reanalysed the 5' RACE reads using MiXCR and keeps one entry per CDR3 protein. Of 550,000 to 600,000 distinct CDR3 sequences listed, less than 60% were seen once; the top ten hold approximately 23%. The CDR3 loop spans 14 amino acids. Trimming left V 5 bases short and J 11 bases short, with 22 bases between. From germline, CDR1 is DFQATT and CDR2 SNEGSKA (reference sequence). This clonotype was sampled from a man older than 75 in good health. The chain couples TRBV20-1 to TRBJ2-1; tentatively, D is TRBD2 (6 bases). Sequencing used blood. CDR3 sequence: CSAEGKGLHLQQFF. The CDR3 DNA follows: TGCAGTGCTGAAGGGAAGGGACTCCATTTGCAGCAGTTCTTC.